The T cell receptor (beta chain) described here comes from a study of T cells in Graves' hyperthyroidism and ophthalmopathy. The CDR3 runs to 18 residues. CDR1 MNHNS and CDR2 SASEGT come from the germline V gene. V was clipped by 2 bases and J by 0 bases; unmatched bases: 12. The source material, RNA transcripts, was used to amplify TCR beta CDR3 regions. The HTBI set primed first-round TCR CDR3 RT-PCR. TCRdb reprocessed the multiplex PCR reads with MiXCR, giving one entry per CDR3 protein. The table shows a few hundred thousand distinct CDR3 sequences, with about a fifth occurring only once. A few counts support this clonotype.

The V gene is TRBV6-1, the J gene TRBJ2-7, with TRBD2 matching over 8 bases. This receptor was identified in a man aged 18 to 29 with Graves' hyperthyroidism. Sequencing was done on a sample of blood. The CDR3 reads CASSEKFTSGGVSYEQYF. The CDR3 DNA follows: TGTGCCAGCAGTGAAAAGTTTACTAGCGGAGGGGTCTCCTACGAGCAGTACTTC.